Presented here are 14 T cell receptor beta chains from one specimen sequenced in a study of blood T cells in healthy people across ages. Sample-barcoded 5' priming and a J-beta primer mix drove a second PCR of roughly 6 to 12 cycles. TCRdb recomputed calls from the 5' RACE reads with MiXCR, one row per CDR3 protein. The profile shows about 720,000 distinct CDR3 sequences, 20% to 25% of them singletons. The specimen sequenced was blood. These TCRs come from a man between 70 and 80 years old in good health.

The chain has TRBV5-1 and TRBJ2-2; TRBD2 matches 8 bases. Germline CDR1 SGHRS, CDR2 YFSETQ. The CDR3 is 16 residues long. V trimming: 1 base; J trimming: 7 bases; junction bases outside the gene matches: 9. The CDR3 DNA reads as TGCGCCAGCAGCTTGTTTGCGGGGGGCCAAGTCGGGGAGCTGTTTTTT. Translating gives CASSLFAGGQVGELFF. Full variable domain (remainder filled in from reference TRBV5-1 and TRBJ2-2): KAGVTQTPRYLIKTRGQQVTLSCSPISGHRSVSWYQQTPGQGLQFLFEYFSETQRNKGNFPGRFSGRQFSNSRSEMNVSTLELGDSALYLCASSLFAGGQVGELFFGEGSRLTVL.

V usage is TRBV6-7 and J usage is TRBJ2-4; no clear D. TRBV6-7 is flagged as an ORF with uncertain function. V was trimmed by 4 bases and J by 0 bases, leaving 4 bases between them. This CDR3 has 13 amino acids. The CDR3, as DNA: TGTGCCAGCAGTTGGCTAGCCAAAAACATTCAGTACTTC. This sequence encodes CASSWLAKNIQYF.

This clonotype was seen more than once but under ten times. The V call is TRBV5-1, the J call TRBJ2-5, with D perhaps matching TRBD2 (6 bases). V was cut by 5 bases and J by 4 bases, with 21 bases left in between. There are 16 residues in the CDR3. Germline lookup yields CDR1 SGHRS and CDR2 YFSETQ. CDR3 amino acids: CASSPLTGGVGETQYF. The DNA of the CDR3 is TGCGCCAGCAGTCCTCTTACTGGAGGGGTTGGAGAGACCCAGTACTTC.

This clonotype has only a few counts. The junction does not match germline at one end; this may be a read error. The chain recombines TRBV5-1 with TRBJ2-3; TRBD2 aligns across 10 bases. Looked up from germline, CDR1 is SGHRS and CDR2 is YFSETQ. The CDR3 length is 16 residues. The CDR3 nucleotides are TGCACCAGCAGTTTTTCCGGGACTAGCGGCACAGATACGCAGTATTTT. It encodes CTSSFSGTSGTDTQYF.

The CDR3 protein is CAIRTDGPAFF. The CDR3 DNA sequence: TGTGCCATCAGAACCGACGGGCCTGCTTTCTTT. J is TRBJ1-1 and V is TRBV10-3; no definite D call. The germline V gene encodes CDR1 ENHRY and CDR2 SYGVKD. Trimming removed 6 bases at V and 11 bases at J, with 13 bases between. This CDR3 is 11 amino acids long.

V is TRBV6-6 and J is TRBJ1-1; D unresolved. Per germline, CDR1 MNHNY and CDR2 SVGAGI (reference sequence). V lost 4 bases to trimming and J lost 4 bases, with 19 bases between them. The CDR3 runs to 16 residues. In DNA form, the CDR3 reads TGTGCCAGCAGTTCCCCAGACCGGGCCGTGAGCACTGAAGCTTTCTTT. Translating it yields CASSSPDRAVSTEAFF.

The rearrangement joins TRBV4-1 to TRBJ1-3, with no clear D. The V gene lost 1 base and the J gene lost 8 bases, with 15 bases spanning the gap. CDR1 and CDR2 (germline): MGHRA, YSYEKL. This CDR3 is built from 15 residues. The CDR3 sequence is CASSQADPTGHTIYF. The CDR3 nucleotides read TGCGCCAGCAGCCAAGCAGACCCCACCGGACACACCATATATTTT.

This clonotype was seen ten or more times. The chain uses TRBV7-9 and TRBJ2-3; TRBD1 might be the D (6 bases). The CDR3 spans 15 residues. Trimming shortened V by 7 bases and J by 2 bases, and 16 bases separated the two germline ends. Germline V gene data show CDR1 as SEHNR and CDR2 as FQNEAQ (reference sequence). The CDR3 spells CASTPRTVLTDTQYF. The CDR3 coding sequence is TGTGCCAGCACCCCGAGGACAGTACTCACAGATACGCAGTATTTT. The full variable domain, its missing parts supplied by reference TRBV7-9 and TRBJ2-3, is DTGVSQNPRHKITKRGQNVTFRCDPISEHNRLYWYRQTLGQGPEFLTYFQNEAQLEKSRLLSDRFSAERPKGSFSTLEIQRTEQGDSAMYLCASTPRTVLTDTQYFGPGTRLTVL.

The chain is built from TRBV7-9 and TRBJ2-1; D remains unclear. The germline V and J ends were trimmed by 1 base and 0 bases, with 7 bases remaining between them. Per germline, CDR1 SEHNR and CDR2 FQNEAQ (reference sequence). There are 15 residues in the CDR3. The CDR3 DNA follows: TGTGCCAGCAGCTTAGAAGAAAGCTCCTACAATGAGCAGTTCTTC. Residues: CASSLEESSYNEQFF.

This clonotype was detected only a few times. No conserved phenylalanine or tryptophan is present at the end of the CDR3, so a read error is the likely explanation. The V call is TRBV20-1, the J call TRBJ1-2; D is perhaps TRBD1 (6 bases). Trimming stripped 4 bases from V and 0 bases from J, with 18 bases between. CDR3 length equals 16 residues. The germline V gene has CDR1 DFQATT and CDR2 SNEGSKA (reference sequence). In DNA form, the CDR3 reads TGCAGTGCTAACCCGAGGGCAGGGGTTACTAACTATGGCTACACCGTC. It yields the protein CSANPRAGVTNYGYTV.

V and J are TRBV20-1 and TRBJ2-3; a possible D gene is TRBD2 (6 bases). This CDR3 is 14 amino acids long. Trimming left V 1 base short and J 6 bases short, with 14 bases between. Germline V lookup: CDR1 DFQATT, CDR2 SNEGSKA (reference sequence). The CDR3 coding sequence is TGCAGTGCTAGAGCTGGGAGGACGGCCGATACGCAGTATTTT. Its translation: CSARAGRTADTQYF.

The chain couples TRBV14 to TRBJ2-2; D unclear. The CDR3 spans 18 residues. Trimming left V 2 bases short and J 0 bases short, with 16 bases between. The germline V gene encodes CDR1 SGHDN and CDR2 FVKESK. The CDR3 here is CASSQRARPTANTGELFF. DNA of the CDR3: TGTGCCAGCAGCCAAAGGGCCCGTCCGACCGCGAACACCGGGGAGCTGTTTTTT.

This chain joins TRBV12-3 or TRBV12-4 and TRBJ1-3; no clear D gene. This CDR3 contains 15 residues. V was shortened by 5 bases and J by 2 bases, with 13 bases between the two germline ends. The CDR3 DNA reads as TGTGCCAGCAGTCCTCCTTGGTTGACTGGAAACACCATATATTTT. Translating gives CASSPPWLTGNTIYF.

This chain links TRBV7-2 with TRBJ2-3; 11 bases are shared with TRBD2. From germline, CDR1 is SGHTA and CDR2 FQGNSA. J lost 5 bases, V lost 0 bases, and 7 bases had no gene match. The CDR3 totals 17 residues. The CDR3 protein is CASSLAALAGAGDTQYF. For the CDR3, the DNA is TGTGCCAGCAGCTTAGCGGCACTAGCGGGAGCCGGAGATACGCAGTATTTT. The full variable domain, completed using reference TRBV7-2 and TRBJ2-3, is GAGVSQSPSNKVTEKGKDVELRCDPISGHTALYWYRQSLGQGLEFLIYFQGNSAPDKSGLPSDRFSAERTGGSVSTLTIQRTQQEDSAVYLCASSLAALAGAGDTQYFGPGTRLTVL.